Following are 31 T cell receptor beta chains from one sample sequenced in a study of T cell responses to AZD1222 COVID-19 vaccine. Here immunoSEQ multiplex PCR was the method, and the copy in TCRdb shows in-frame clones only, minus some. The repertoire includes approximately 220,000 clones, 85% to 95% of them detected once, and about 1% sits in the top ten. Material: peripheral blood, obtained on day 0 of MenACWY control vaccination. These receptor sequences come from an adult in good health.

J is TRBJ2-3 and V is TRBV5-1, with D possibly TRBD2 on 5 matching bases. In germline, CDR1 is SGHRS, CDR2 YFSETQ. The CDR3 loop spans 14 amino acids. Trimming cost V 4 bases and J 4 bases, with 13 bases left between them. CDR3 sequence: CASSTRTFPDTQYF. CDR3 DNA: TGCGCCAGCAGCACCCGGACTTTCCCAGATACGCAGTATTTT.

DNA of the CDR3: TGTGCCAGCAGCTTGCAGGGGGCGGTGGAAAAACTGTTTTTT. This codes for CASSLQGAVEKLFF. The rearrangement links TRBV5-6 to TRBJ1-4, with TRBD1 identical over 8 bases. The CDR3 contains 14 residues. With V trimmed by 1 base and J by 8 bases, 4 bases remained unmatched. Germline V gives CDR1 SGHDT, CDR2 YYEEEE.

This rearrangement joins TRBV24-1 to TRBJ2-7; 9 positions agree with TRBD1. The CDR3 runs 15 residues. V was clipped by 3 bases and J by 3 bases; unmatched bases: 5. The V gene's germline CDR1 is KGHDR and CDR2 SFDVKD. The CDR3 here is CATSDPSDRGYEQYF. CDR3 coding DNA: TGTGCCACCAGTGATCCCTCGGACAGGGGCTACGAGCAGTACTTC.

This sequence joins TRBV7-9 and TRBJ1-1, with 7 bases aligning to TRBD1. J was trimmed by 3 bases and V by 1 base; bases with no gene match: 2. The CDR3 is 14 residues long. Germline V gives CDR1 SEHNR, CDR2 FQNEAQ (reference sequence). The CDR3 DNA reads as TGTGCCAGCAGCTTAGGACAGGGCTACACTGAAGCTTTCTTT. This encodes CASSLGQGYTEAFF.

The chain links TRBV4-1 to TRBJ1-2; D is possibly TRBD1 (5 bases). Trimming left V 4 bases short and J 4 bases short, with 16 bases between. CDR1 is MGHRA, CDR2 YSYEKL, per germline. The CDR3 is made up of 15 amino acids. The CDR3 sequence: CASSPGQRGGYGYTF. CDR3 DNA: TGCGCCAGCAGCCCAGGACAAAGGGGCGGCTATGGCTACACCTTC.

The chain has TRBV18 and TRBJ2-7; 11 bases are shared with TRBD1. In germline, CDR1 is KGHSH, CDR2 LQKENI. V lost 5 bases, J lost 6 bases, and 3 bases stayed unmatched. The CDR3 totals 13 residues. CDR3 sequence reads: CASSDGTGGEQYF. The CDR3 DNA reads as TGTGCCAGCTCAGATGGGACAGGGGGCGAGCAGTACTTC.

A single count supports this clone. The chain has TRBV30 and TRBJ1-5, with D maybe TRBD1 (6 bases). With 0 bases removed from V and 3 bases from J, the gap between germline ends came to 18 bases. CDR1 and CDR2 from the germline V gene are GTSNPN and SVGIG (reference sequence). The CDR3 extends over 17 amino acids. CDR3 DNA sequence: TGTGCCTGGAGTGTTAGGGGTAGGGGGGCCCTCAATCAGCCCCAGCATTTT. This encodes CAWSVRGRGALNQPQHF.

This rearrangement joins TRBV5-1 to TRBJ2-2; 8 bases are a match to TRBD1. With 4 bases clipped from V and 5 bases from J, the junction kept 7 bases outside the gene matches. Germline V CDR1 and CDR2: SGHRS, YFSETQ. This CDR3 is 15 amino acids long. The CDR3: CASSLGQEGTGELFF. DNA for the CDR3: TGCGCCAGCAGCCTGGGACAGGAGGGGACCGGGGAGCTGTTTTTT.

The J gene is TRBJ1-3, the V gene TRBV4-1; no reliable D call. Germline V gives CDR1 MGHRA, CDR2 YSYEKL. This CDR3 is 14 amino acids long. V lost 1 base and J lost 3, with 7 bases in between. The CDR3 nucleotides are TGCGCCAGCAGCCAAGTCCTCCGTGGAAACACCATATATTTT. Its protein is CASSQVLRGNTIYF.

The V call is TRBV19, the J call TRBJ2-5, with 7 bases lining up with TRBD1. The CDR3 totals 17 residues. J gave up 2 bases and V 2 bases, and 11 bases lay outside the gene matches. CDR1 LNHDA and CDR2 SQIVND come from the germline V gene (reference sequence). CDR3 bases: TGTGCCAGTAGTATAAGAGGGGGCGAAGCCTATCAAGAGACCCAGTACTTC. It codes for CASSIRGGEAYQETQYF.

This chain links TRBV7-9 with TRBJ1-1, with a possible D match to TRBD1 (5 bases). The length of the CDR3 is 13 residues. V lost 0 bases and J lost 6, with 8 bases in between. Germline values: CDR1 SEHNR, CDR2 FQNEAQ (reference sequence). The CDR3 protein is CASSLASGSEAFF. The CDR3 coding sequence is TGTGCCAGCAGCTTAGCCTCAGGGTCTGAAGCTTTCTTT. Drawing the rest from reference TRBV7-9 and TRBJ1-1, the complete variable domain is DTGVSQNPRHKITKRGQNVTFRCDPISEHNRLYWYRQTLGQGPEFLTYFQNEAQLEKSRLLSDRFSAERPKGSFSTLEIQRTEQGDSAMYLCASSLASGSEAFFGQGTRLTVV.

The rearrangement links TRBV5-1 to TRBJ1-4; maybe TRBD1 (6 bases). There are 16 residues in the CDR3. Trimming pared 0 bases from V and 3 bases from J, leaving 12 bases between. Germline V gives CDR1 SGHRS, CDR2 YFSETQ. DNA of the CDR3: TGCGCCAGCAGCTTGGCCGGGGCAGGGGCTAATGAAAAACTGTTTTTT. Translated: CASSLAGAGANEKLFF.

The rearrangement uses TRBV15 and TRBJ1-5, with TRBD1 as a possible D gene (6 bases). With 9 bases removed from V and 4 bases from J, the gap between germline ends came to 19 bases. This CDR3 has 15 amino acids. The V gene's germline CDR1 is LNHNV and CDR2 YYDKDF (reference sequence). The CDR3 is CATNAGGEANQPQHF. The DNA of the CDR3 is TGTGCCACTAACGCCGGGGGCGAGGCAAATCAGCCCCAGCATTTT.

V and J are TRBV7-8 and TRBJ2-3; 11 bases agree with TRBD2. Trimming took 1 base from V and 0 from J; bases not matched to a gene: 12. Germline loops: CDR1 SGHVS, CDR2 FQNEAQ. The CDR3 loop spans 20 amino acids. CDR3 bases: TGTGCCAGCAGCTTAGAGGTAGCGGGGGGGCGACGATCTAGCACAGATACGCAGTATTTT. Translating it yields CASSLEVAGGRRSSTDTQYF. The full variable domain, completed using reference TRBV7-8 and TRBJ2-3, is GAGVSQSPRYKVAKRGQDVALRCDPISGHVSLFWYQQALGQGPEFLTYFQNEAQLDKSGLPSDRFFAERPEGSVSTLKIQRTQQEDSAVYLCASSLEVAGGRRSSTDTQYFGPGTRLTVL.

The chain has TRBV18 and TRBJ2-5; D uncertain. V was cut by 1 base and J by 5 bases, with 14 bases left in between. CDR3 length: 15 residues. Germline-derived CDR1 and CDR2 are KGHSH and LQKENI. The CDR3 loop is CASSPRVPPGETQYF. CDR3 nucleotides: TGTGCCAGCTCACCACGCGTGCCCCCTGGGGAGACCCAGTACTTC.

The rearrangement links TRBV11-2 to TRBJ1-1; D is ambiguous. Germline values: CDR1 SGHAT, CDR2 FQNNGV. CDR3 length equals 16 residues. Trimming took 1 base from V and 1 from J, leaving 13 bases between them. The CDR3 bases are TGTGCCAGCAGCTTAGCCCTACTCCGGGGGAACACTGAAGCTTTCTTT. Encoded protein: CASSLALLRGNTEAFF.

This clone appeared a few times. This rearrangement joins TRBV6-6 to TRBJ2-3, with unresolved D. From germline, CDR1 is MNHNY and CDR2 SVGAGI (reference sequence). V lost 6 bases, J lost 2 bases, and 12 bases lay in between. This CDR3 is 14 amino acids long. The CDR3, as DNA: TGTGCCAGCAGGGATCGCAGAGACACAGATACGCAGTATTTT. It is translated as CASRDRRDTDTQYF.

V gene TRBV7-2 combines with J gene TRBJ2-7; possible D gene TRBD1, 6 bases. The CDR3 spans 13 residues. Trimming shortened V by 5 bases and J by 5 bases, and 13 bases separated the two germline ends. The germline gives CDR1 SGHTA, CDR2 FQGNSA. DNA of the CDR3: TGTGCCAGCAGCGAACAGGGCGGCAACGAGCAGTACTTC. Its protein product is CASSEQGGNEQYF.

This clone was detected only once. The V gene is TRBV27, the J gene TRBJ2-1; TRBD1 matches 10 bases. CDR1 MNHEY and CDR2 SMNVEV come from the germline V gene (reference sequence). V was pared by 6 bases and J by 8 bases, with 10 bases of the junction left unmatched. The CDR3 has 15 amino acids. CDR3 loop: CASSLIGDRGHEQFF. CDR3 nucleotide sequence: TGTGCCAGCAGCCTAATCGGGGACAGGGGCCATGAGCAGTTCTTC.

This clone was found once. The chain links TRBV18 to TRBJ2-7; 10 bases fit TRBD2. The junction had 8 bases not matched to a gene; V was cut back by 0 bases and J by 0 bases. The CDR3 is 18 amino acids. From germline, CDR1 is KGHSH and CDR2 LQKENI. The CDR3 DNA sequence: TGTGCCAGCTCACCACCGTGGCTAGCGGGGGCCGCCTCCTACGAGCAGTACTTC. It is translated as CASSPPWLAGAASYEQYF.

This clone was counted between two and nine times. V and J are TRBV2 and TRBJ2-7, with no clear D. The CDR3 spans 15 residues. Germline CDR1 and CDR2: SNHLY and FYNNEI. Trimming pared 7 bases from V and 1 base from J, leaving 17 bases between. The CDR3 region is CASTSSWDRSYEQYF. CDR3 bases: TGTGCCAGCACCTCAAGCTGGGATAGGTCCTACGAGCAGTACTTC.

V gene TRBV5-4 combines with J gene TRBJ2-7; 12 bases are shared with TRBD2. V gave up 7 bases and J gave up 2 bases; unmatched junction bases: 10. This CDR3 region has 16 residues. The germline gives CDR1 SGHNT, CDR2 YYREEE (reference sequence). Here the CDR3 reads CASQGRASGGAYEQYF. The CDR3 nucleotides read TGTGCCAGCCAGGGAAGGGCTAGCGGGGGGGCCTACGAGCAGTACTTC.

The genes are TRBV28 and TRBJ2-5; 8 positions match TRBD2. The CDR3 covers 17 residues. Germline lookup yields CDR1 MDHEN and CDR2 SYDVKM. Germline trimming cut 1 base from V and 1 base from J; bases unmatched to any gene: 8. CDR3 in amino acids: CASSLSFGGGTQETQYF. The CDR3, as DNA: TGTGCCAGCAGTTTATCCTTTGGCGGGGGGACCCAAGAGACCCAGTACTTC.

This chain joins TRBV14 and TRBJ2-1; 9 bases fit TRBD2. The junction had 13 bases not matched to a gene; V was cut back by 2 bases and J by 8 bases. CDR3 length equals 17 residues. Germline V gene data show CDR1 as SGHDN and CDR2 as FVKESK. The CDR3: CASSQRGGTSLIDEQFF. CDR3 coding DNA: TGTGCCAGCAGCCAAAGAGGGGGGACTAGCCTTATCGATGAGCAGTTCTTC.

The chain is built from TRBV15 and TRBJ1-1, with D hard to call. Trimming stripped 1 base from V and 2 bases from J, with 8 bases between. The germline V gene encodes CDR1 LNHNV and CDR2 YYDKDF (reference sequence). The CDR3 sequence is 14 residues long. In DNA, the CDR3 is TGTGCCACCAGCAGAGGACACAGAAACACTGAAGCTTTCTTT. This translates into CATSRGHRNTEAFF.

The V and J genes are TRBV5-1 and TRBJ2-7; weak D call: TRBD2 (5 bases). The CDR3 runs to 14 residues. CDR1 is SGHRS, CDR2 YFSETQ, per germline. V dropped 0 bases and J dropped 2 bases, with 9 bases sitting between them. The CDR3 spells CASSLGGRAYEQYF. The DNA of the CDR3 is TGCGCCAGCAGCTTGGGAGGGAGAGCCTACGAGCAGTACTTC.

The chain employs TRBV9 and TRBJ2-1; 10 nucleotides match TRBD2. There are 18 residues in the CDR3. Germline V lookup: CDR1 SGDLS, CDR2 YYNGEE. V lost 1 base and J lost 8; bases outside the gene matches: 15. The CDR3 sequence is CASSVRVSGGSLRDEQFF. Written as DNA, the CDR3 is TGTGCCAGCAGCGTACGGGTTAGCGGGGGGTCCCTTAGGGATGAGCAGTTCTTC.

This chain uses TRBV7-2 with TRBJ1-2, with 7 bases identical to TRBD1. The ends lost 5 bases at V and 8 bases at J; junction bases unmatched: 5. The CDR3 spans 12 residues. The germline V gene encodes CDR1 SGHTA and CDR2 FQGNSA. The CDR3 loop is CASSPTGVGYTF. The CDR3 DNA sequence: TGTGCCAGCAGCCCTACAGGGGTCGGCTACACCTTC.

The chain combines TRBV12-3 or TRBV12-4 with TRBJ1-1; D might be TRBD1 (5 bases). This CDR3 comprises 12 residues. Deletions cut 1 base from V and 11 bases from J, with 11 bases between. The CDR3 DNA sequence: TGTGCCAGCAGTTTAGTGGGGGGTCAGGCTTTCTTT. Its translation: CASSLVGGQAFF.

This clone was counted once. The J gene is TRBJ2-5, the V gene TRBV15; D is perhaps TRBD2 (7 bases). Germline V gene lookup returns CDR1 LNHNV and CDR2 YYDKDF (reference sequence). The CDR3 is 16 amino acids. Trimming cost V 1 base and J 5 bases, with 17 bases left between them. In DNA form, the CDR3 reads TGTGCCACCAGCAGAGCGGGCCGGGGGGCCGGGGAGACCCAGTACTTC. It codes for CATSRAGRGAGETQYF.

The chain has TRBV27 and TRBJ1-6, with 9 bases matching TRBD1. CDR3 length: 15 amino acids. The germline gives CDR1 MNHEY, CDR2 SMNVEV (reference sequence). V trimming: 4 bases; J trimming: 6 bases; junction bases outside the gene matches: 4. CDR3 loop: CASSSRQGVNSPLHF. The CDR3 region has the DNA TGTGCCAGCAGTTCGCGACAGGGGGTTAATTCACCCCTCCACTTT.